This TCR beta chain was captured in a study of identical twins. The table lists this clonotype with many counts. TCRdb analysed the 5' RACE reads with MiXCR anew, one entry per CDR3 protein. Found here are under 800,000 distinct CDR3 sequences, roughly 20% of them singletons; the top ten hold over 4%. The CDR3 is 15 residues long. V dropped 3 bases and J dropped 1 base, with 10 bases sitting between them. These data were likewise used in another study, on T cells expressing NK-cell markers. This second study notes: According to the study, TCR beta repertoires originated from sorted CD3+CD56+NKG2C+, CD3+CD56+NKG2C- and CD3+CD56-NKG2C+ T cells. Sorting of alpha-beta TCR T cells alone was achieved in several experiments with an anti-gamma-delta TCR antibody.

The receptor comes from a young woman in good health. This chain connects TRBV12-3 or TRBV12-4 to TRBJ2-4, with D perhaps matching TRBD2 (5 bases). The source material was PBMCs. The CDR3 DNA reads TGTGCCAGCAGTTTGAGGGCGGCCGCCAAAAACATTCAGTACTTC. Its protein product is CASSLRAAAKNIQYF.